This entry lists 25 T cell receptor beta chains sequenced from one sample in a study of blood T cells in healthy people across ages. Sample-barcoded 5' priming and a J-beta primer mix drove a second PCR of roughly 6 to 12 cycles. TCRdb itself ran the 5' RACE reads through MiXCR, one entry per CDR3 protein. The sample lists around 780,000 distinct CDR3 sequences, roughly 25% occurring once. These sequences were also reported in another study, on T cells of mothers and their children.

The source material was blood. The receptors stem from a boy between 5 and 17 years old in good health.

This clonotype was seen a few times. V usage is TRBV4-2 and J usage is TRBJ2-1; D unclear. Near its end, the DNA agrees better with TRBJ2-5, so the J call may be wrong. The CDR3 sequence is 13 residues long. CDR1 and CDR2 from the germline V gene are LGHNA and YNFKEQ. CDR3 nucleotides: TGTGCCAGCAGCCAGGCGAGCTCCGAGACCCAGTACTTC. Its protein product is CASSQASSETQYF.

The V call is TRBV6-6, the J call TRBJ2-5; TRBD1 matches 8 bases. The CDR3 length is 14 residues. CDR1 and CDR2 from the germline V gene are MNHNY and SVGAGI (reference sequence). Trimming cost V 8 bases and J 2 bases; bases outside gene matches: 7. The CDR3 reads CASAGQGLQETQYF. In DNA form, the CDR3 reads TGTGCCAGCGCCGGACAGGGCCTGCAAGAGACCCAGTACTTC.

Points on this clonotype: Sequence at one end of the junction differs from germline and may be a read error. This chain connects TRBV12-5 to TRBJ2-2; no reliable D call. Germline CDR1 and CDR2: LGHNT and FRNRAP. This CDR3 contains 12 residues. CDR3 sequence: CASGYNTGELFF. Written as DNA, the CDR3 is TGTGCCAGTGGATATAACACCGGGGAGCTGTTTTTT. The full variable domain, completed using reference TRBV12-5 and TRBJ2-2, is DARVTQTPRHKVTEMGQEVTMRCQPILGHNTVFWYRQTMMQGLELLAYFRNRAPLDDSGMPKDRFSAEMPDATLATLKIQPSEPRDSAVYFCASGYNTGELFFGEGSRLTVL.

This clonotype was observed a few times. The chain combines TRBV3-1 with TRBJ2-5, with D possibly TRBD2 on 6 matching bases. CDR1 LGHDT and CDR2 YNNKEL come from the germline V gene (reference sequence). The CDR3 spans 16 residues. The V and J ends lost 2 bases and 4 bases respectively, with 17 bases between them. The CDR3 sequence: CASSQPPSAEGETQYF. The CDR3 DNA follows: TGTGCCAGCAGCCAACCCCCTTCTGCGGAGGGAGAGACCCAGTACTTC.

The J gene is TRBJ2-7, the V gene TRBV25-1; tentatively, D is TRBD2 (7 bases). Trimming removed 5 bases from V and 6 bases from J, with 14 bases in between. Germline loops: CDR1 MGHDK, CDR2 SYGVNS. This CDR3 is 13 amino acids long. The CDR3 nucleotides are TGTGCCAGCAGTCCCGGGGGGCCGGGCGAGCAGTACTTC. This encodes CASSPGGPGEQYF.

This clonotype was picked up a small number of times. The rearrangement links TRBV29-1 to TRBJ1-1; D ambiguous. The CDR3 spans 11 residues. Trimming took off 3 bases at V and 1 base at J, with 3 bases between the two ends. Per the germline V gene, CDR1 is SQVTM and CDR2 is ANQGSEA. As DNA, the CDR3 is TGCAGCGTTGAGACGAACACTGAAGCTTTCTTT. Its protein product is CSVETNTEAFF.

A word on this clonotype: A junction boundary mismatches the germline segment, possibly from a read error. This chain joins TRBV15 and TRBJ1-1; tentative D call: TRBD1 (5 bases). Germline CDR1 reads LNHNV; CDR2 reads YYDKDF (reference sequence). This CDR3 spans 15 amino acids. CDR3 bases: TGTGCCTCCAGCAGCTTCGGGACCGCGAACACTGAAGCTTTCTTT. Protein sequence: CASSSFGTANTEAFF.

The V call is TRBV27, the J call TRBJ2-2, with D perhaps matching TRBD1 (6 bases). V was cut by 5 bases and J by 7 bases, with 14 bases left in between. The CDR3 runs 14 residues. Germline V gene data show CDR1 as MNHEY and CDR2 as SMNVEV (reference sequence). CDR3 residues: CASSLWTVGGELFF. The CDR3 DNA reads TGTGCCAGCAGTCTGTGGACAGTCGGCGGGGAGCTGTTTTTT.

This chain links TRBV12-3 or TRBV12-4 with TRBJ1-2; possible D gene TRBD1, 6 bases. This CDR3 is 12 amino acids long. Trimming left V 11 bases short and J 5 bases short, with 15 bases between. As DNA, the CDR3 is TGTGCCGTGGGGGGGCAGGGGTATGGCTACACCTTC. Its protein product is CAVGGQGYGYTF.

The chain carries TRBV5-5 and TRBJ2-2; D is perhaps TRBD1 (6 bases). V lost 2 bases to trimming and J lost 0 bases, with 14 bases between them. Germline CDR1 and CDR2: SGHKS and YYEKEE (reference sequence). The CDR3 runs to 17 residues. The CDR3 bases are TGTGCCAGCAGCTTCAGCCCCGACAGGACGAACACCGGGGAGCTGTTTTTT. Translation: CASSFSPDRTNTGELFF. Looking up the rest from reference TRBV5-5 and TRBJ2-2 gives the full variable domain: DAGVTQSPTHLIKTRGQQVTLRCSPISGHKSVSWYQQVLGQGPQFIFQYYEKEERGRGNFPDRFSARQFPNYSSELNVNALLLGDSALYLCASSFSPDRTNTGELFFGEGSRLTVL.

This clonotype appeared a few times. The chain combines TRBV20-1 with TRBJ1-2, with D tentatively TRBD1 (5 bases). V lost 5 bases, J lost 7 bases, and 17 bases lay in between. Germline assignment: CDR1 DFQATT and CDR2 SNEGSKA (reference sequence). The CDR3 runs to 13 residues. The CDR3 DNA is TGCAGTGCTCGGGACCCCCAGAGGGGTGGCTACACCTTC. It specifies CSARDPQRGGYTF.

A few counts support this clonotype. This rearrangement joins TRBV6-5 to TRBJ2-1; 7 positions agree with TRBD2. The CDR3 spans 14 residues. The V gene's germline CDR1 is MNHEY and CDR2 SVGAGI. Trimming at V came to 4 bases and at J to 8 bases, leaving 8 bases not matched to a gene. DNA of the CDR3: TGTGCCAGCAGTTGGTCAGCGGGGTTCTATGAGCAGTTCTTC. It translates to CASSWSAGFYEQFF.

This clonotype appeared a few times. The chain carries TRBV3-1 and TRBJ2-1; TRBD2 might be the D (5 bases). The J call is in doubt because the DNA end fits TRBJ2-5 better. CDR1 and CDR2 (germline): LGHDT, YNNKEL (reference sequence). The CDR3 is made up of 14 amino acids. The CDR3 loop is CASSHMAGQETQYF. The DNA for the CDR3 is TGTGCCAGCAGCCACATGGCGGGTCAAGAGACCCAGTACTTC.

The chain combines TRBV7-3 with TRBJ2-5; D not resolved. The CDR3 consists of 13 residues. Looked up from germline, CDR1 is SGHTA and CDR2 is FQGTGA. Trimming removed 5 bases from V and 2 bases from J, with 9 bases in between. CDR3 region: CASSIASQETQYF. CDR3 bases: TGTGCCAGCAGCATAGCCTCGCAAGAGACCCAGTACTTC.

The rearrangement joins TRBV29-1 to TRBJ2-7; TRBD1 is a possible D gene (5 bases). V lost 4 bases and J lost 5, with 9 bases in between. Germline V CDR1 and CDR2: SQVTM, ANQGSEA. CDR3 length equals 11 residues. The CDR3 nucleotides read TGCAGCGTTGGAACAGGCGACGAGCAGTACTTC. This gives the protein CSVGTGDEQYF.

This clonotype has just a few counts. The rearrangement joins TRBV27 to TRBJ2-3, with D perhaps matching TRBD2 (7 bases). This CDR3 is 16 amino acids long. Trimming cost V 5 bases and J 0 bases, with 15 bases left between them. The germline V gene encodes CDR1 MNHEY and CDR2 SMNVEV (reference sequence). CDR3 sequence: CASSTVGGASTDTQYF. Written as DNA, the CDR3 is TGTGCCAGCAGTACCGTAGGGGGGGCGAGCACAGATACGCAGTATTTT.

This clonotype was found a few times. The chain couples TRBV7-6 to TRBJ2-7; D is perhaps TRBD2 (6 bases). Germline CDR1 and CDR2: SGHVS and FNYEAQ. The CDR3 sequence is 14 residues long. Trimming took 3 bases from V and 5 from J, leaving 14 bases between them. The CDR3 sequence: CASSFSAGWDEQYF. The CDR3 bases are TGTGCCAGCAGCTTCTCCGCGGGATGGGACGAGCAGTACTTC.

The V call is TRBV2, the J call TRBJ2-1; D is unresolved. Germline CDR1 is SNHLY and CDR2 is FYNNEI. The CDR3 has 11 residues. The V and J ends lost 10 bases and 3 bases respectively, with 7 bases between them. In DNA form, the CDR3 reads TGTGCCACACGCAACTACAATGAGCAGTTCTTC. It specifies CATRNYNEQFF.

The sample holds a few counts of this clonotype. J is TRBJ2-1 and V is TRBV11-2; perhaps TRBD2 as D (6 bases). The germline V and J ends were trimmed by 0 bases and 9 bases, with 6 bases remaining between them. The CDR3 sequence is 12 residues long. The germline gives CDR1 SGHAT, CDR2 FQNNGV. The CDR3 bases are TGTGCCAGCAGCTTAGAAGCGGGTGAGCAGTTCTTC. It translates to CASSLEAGEQFF.

This clonotype has only a few counts. This rearrangement joins TRBV10-3 to TRBJ1-6; D call uncertain. The CDR3 runs to 13 residues. The germline CDR1 and CDR2 sequences are ENHRY and SYGVKD. Trimming pared 11 bases from V and 0 bases from J, leaving 8 bases between. CDR3 DNA sequence: TGTGCCGTTCGAGGCTCCTATAATTCACCCCTCCACTTT. Its protein is CAVRGSYNSPLHF.

This clonotype was detected a few times. J is TRBJ2-1 and V is TRBV7-9, with D perhaps TRBD2 (6 bases). In germline, CDR1 is SEHNR, CDR2 FQNEAQ (reference sequence). This CDR3 is built from 14 residues. V was pared by 4 bases and J by 6 bases, with 13 bases between. The CDR3 region has the DNA TGTGCCAGCAGCTCGATGACTAGTCGCAATGAGCAGTTCTTC. Residues: CASSSMTSRNEQFF.

This clonotype was seen a handful of times. The CDR3 end shows no conserved phenylalanine or tryptophan, and so a read error is likely. The genes are TRBV5-1 and TRBJ2-3; 13 bases fit TRBD2. V was clipped by 4 bases and J by 3 bases; unmatched bases: 8. Germline V CDR1 and CDR2: SGHRS, YFSETQ. The CDR3 totals 17 residues. The CDR3 spells CASSTGLAGPTTDTQYS. The CDR3 coding sequence is TGCGCCAGCAGCACGGGACTAGCGGGGCCCACGACAGATACGCAGTATTCT.

This clonotype came up a few times. The chain joins TRBV3-1 to TRBJ2-5; 9 positions match TRBD2. V shed 1 base, J shed 1 base, and the junction held 4 bases outside the gene matches. This CDR3 has 16 amino acids. Germline CDR1 reads LGHDT; CDR2 reads YNNKEL (reference sequence). CDR3 sequence: CASSQGAGGLQETQYF. CDR3 nucleotides: TGTGCCAGCAGCCAAGGAGCGGGGGGACTCCAAGAGACCCAGTACTTC.

This clonotype was detected only a few times. The chain couples TRBV10-3 to TRBJ2-5, with D maybe TRBD2 (5 bases). V lost 7 bases and J lost 7, with 16 bases in between. The CDR3 contains 13 residues. Germline CDR1 is ENHRY and CDR2 is SYGVKD. The CDR3 DNA sequence: TGTGCCATCAACGGAGGTAAAGAAGTGACCCAGTACTTC. Translated, it gives CAINGGKEVTQYF.

The rearrangement joins TRBV4-1 to TRBJ2-5; 13 nucleotides agree with TRBD2. V lost 4 bases to trimming and J lost 5 bases; unmatched junction nucleotides: 13. The V gene's germline CDR1 is MGHRA and CDR2 YSYEKL. This CDR3 comprises 18 residues. CDR3 amino acids: CASSPGLAGAYLPETQYF. In DNA form, the CDR3 reads TGCGCCAGCAGCCCAGGACTAGCGGGGGCCTACCTACCCGAGACCCAGTACTTC.